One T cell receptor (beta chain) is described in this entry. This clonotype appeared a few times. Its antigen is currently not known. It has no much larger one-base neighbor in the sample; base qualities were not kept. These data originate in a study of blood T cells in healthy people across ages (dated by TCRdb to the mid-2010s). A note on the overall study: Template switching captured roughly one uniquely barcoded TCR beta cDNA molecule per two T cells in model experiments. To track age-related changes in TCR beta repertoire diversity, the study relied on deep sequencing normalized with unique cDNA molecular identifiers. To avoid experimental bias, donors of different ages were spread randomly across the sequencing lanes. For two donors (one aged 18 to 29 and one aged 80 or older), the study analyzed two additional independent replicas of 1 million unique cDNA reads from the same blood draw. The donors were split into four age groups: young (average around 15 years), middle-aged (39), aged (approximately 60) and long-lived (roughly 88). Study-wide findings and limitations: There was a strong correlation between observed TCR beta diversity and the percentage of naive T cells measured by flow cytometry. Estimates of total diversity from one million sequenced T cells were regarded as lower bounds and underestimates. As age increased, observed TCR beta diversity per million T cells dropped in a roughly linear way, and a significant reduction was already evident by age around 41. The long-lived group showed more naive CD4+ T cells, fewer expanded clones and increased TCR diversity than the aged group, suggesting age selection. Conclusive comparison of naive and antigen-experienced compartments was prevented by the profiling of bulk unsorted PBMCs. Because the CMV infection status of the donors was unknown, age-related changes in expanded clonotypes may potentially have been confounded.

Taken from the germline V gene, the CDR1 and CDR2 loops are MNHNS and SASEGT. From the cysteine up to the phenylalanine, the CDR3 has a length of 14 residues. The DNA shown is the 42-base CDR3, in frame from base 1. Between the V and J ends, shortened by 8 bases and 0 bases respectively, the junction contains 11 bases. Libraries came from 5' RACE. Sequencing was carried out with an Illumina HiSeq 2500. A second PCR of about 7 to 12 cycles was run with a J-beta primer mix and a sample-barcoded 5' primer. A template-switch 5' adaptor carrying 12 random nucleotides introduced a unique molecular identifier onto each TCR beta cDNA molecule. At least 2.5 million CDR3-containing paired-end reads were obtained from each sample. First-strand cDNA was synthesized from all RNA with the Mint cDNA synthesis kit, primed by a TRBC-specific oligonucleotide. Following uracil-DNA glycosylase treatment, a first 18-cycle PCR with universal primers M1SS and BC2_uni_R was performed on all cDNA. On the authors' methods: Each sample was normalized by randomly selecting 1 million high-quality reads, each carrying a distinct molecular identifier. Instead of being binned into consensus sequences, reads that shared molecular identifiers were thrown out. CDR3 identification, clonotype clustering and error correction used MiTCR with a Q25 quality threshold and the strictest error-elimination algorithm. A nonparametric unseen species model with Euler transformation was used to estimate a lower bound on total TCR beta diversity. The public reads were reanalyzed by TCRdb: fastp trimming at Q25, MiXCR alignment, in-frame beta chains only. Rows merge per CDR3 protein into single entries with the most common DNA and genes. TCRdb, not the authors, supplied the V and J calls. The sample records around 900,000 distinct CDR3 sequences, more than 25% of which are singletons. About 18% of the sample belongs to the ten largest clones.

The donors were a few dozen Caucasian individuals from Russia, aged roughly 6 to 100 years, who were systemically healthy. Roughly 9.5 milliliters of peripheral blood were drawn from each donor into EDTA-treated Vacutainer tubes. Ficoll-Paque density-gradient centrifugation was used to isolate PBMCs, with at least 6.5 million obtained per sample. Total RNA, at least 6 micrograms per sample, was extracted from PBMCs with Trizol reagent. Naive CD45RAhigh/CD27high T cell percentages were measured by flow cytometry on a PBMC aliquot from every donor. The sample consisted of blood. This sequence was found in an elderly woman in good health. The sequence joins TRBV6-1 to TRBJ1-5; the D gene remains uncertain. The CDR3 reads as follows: CASGNPFSNQPQHF. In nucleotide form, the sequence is TGTGCCAGCGGGAACCCTTTTAGCAATCAGCCCCAGCATTTT.